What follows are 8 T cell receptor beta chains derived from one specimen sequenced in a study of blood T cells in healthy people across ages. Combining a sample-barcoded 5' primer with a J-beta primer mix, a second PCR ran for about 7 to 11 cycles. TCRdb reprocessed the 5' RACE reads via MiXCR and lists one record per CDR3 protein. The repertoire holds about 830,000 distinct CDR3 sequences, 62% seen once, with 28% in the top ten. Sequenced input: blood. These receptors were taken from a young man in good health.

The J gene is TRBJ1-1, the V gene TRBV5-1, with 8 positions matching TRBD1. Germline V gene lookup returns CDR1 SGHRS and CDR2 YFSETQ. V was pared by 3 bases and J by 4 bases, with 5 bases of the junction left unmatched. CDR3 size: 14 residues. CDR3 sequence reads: CASSSGGRSTEAFF. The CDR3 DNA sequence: TGCGCCAGCAGCTCAGGGGGCAGGAGCACTGAAGCTTTCTTT.

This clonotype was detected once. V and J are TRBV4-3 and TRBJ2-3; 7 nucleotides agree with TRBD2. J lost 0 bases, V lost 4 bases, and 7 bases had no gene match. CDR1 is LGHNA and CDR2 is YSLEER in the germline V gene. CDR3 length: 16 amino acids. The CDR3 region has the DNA TGCGCCAGCAGCCCAGGACTAGGCTTCAGCACAGATACGCAGTATTTT. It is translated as CASSPGLGFSTDTQYF.

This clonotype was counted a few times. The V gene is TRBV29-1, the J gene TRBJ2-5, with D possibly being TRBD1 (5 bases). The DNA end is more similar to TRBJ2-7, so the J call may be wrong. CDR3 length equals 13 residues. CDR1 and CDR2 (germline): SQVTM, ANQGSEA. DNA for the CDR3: TGCAGCGTTGACGGCAGGGACTCCTACGAGCAGTACTTC. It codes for CSVDGRDSYEQYF.

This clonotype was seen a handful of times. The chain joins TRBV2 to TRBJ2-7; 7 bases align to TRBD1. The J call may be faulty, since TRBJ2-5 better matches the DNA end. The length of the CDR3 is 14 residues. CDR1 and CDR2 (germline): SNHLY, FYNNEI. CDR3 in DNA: TGTGCCAGCCGGACAGGTTCTTCCGAGGGGACCCAGTACTTC. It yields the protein CASRTGSSEGTQYF.

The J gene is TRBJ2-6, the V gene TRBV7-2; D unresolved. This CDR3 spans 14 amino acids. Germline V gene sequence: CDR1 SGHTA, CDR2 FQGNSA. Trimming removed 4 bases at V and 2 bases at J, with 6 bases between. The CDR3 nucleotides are TGTGCCAGCAGCTCGGAGCCTGGGGCCAACGTCCTGACTTTC. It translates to CASSSEPGANVLTF.

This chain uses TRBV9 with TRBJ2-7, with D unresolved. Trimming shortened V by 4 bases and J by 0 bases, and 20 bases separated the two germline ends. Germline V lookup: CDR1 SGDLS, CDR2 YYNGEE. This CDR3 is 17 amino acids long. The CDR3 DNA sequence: TGTGCCAGCAGCTCATCCCCCACAGAATTATTCTCCTACGAGCAGTACTTC. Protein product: CASSSSPTELFSYEQYF.

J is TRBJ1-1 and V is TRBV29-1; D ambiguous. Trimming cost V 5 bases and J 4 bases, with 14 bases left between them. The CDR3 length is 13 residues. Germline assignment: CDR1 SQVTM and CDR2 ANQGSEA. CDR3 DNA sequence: TGCAGCGTTCGACCGGAAAGGCCCACTGAAGCTTTCTTT. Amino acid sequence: CSVRPERPTEAFF.

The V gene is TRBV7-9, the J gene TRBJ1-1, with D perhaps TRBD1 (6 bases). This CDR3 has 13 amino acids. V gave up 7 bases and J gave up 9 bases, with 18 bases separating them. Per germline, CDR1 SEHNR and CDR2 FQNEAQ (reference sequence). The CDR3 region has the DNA TGTGCCAGCATCCCCAACCTGGACAGACAAGCTTTCTTT. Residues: CASIPNLDRQAFF. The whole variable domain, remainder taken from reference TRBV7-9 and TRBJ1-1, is DTGVSQNPRHKITKRGQNVTFRCDPISEHNRLYWYRQTLGQGPEFLTYFQNEAQLEKSRLLSDRFSAERPKGSFSTLEIQRTEQGDSAMYLCASIPNLDRQAFFGQGTRLTVV.